In its sample, the clone carrying this TCR beta chain was seen many times. What it binds is not known. The sample is drawn from a study of T cells in Graves' hyperthyroidism and ophthalmopathy. Template material for amplifying TCR beta CDR3 regions consisted of RNA transcripts. HTBI primers were employed in a first-round RT-PCR of the TCR CDR3. TCRdb fed the multiplex PCR reads into MiXCR, producing one record per CDR3 protein. The sample lists approximately 520,000 distinct CDR3 sequences; around 22% were seen once. The V and J ends lost 5 bases and 0 bases respectively, with 16 bases between them. The germline gives CDR1 SGHAT, CDR2 FQNNGV. The CDR3 has 16 residues. Whole-study results and caveats: Among thyroid clonotypes expanded above 0.001, most also appeared in blood. Ophthalmopathy was separated from stable hyperthyroidism by a 13 V-J model.

This chain links TRBV11-2 with TRBJ1-1, with TRBD1 as a possible D gene (5 bases). Sequenced: blood. This receptor was identified in a woman under 40 with Graves' ophthalmopathy. This CDR3 is CASSPLGAFMNTEAFF. Written as DNA, the CDR3 is TGTGCCAGCAGCCCGCTCGGGGCGTTCATGAACACTGAAGCTTTCTTT.